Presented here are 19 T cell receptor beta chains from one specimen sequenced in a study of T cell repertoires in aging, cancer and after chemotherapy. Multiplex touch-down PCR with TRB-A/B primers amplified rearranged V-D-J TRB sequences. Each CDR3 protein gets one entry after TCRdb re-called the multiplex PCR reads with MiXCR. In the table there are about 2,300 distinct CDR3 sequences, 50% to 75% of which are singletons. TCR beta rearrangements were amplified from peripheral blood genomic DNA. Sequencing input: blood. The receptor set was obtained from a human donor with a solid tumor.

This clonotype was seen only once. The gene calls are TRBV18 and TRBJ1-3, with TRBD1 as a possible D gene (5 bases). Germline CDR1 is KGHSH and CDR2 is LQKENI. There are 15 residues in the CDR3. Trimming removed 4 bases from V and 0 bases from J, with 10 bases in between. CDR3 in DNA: TGTGCCAGCTCACTCTCTGGGGGCTCTGGAAACACCATATATTTT. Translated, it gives CASSLSGGSGNTIYF.

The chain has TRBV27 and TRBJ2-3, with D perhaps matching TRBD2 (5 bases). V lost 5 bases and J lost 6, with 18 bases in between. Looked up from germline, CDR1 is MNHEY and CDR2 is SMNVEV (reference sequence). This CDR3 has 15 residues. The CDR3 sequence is CASSRLTGGGDTQYF. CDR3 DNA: TGTGCCAGCAGTCGCCTGACTGGAGGTGGGGATACGCAGTATTTT.

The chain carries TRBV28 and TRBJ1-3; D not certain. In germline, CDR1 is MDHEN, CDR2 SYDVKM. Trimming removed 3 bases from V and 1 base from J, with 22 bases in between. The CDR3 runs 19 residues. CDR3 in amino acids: CASSFDITGFIRSGNTIYF. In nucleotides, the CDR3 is TGTGCCAGCAGTTTTGATATAACGGGTTTCATCCGTTCTGGAAACACCATATATTTT.

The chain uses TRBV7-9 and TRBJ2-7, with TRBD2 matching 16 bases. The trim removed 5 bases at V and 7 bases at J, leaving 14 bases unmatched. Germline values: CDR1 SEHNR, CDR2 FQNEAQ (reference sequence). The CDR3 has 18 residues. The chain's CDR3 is CASSTEPGLAGGPVEQYF. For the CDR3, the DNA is TGTGCCAGCAGCACTGAGCCGGGACTAGCGGGAGGGCCGGTTGAGCAGTACTTC.

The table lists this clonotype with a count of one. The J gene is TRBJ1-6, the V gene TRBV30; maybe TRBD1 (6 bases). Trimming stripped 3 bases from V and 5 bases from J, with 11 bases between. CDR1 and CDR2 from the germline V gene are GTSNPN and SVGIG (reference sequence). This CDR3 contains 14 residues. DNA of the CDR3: TGTGCCTGGAGAGGACAGTCAAATAATTCACCCCTCCACTTT. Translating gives CAWRGQSNNSPLHF.

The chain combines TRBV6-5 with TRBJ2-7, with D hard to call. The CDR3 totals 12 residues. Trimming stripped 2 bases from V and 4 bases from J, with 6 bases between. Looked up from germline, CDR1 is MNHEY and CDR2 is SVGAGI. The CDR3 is CASSYAGYEQYF. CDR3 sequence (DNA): TGTGCCAGCAGTTACGCTGGGTACGAGCAGTACTTC.

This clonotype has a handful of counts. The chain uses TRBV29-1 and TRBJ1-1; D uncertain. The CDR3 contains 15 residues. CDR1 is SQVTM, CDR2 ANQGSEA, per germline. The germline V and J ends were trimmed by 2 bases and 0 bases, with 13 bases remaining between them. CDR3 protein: CSVERLAGLNTEAFF. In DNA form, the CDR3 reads TGCAGCGTTGAACGGTTGGCGGGCCTGAACACTGAAGCTTTCTTT. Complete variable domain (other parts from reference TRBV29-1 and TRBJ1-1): SAVISQKPSRDICQRGTSLTIQCQVDSQVTMMFWYRQQPGQSLTLIATANQGSEATYESGFVIDKFPISRPNLTFSTLTVSNMSPEDSSIYLCSVERLAGLNTEAFFGQGTRLTVV.

The CDR3, as DNA: TGTGCCAGTAGTACCCCGGACAGATATAAAGCAACTAATGAAAAACTGTTTTTT. This codes for CASSTPDRYKATNEKLFF. This sequence joins TRBV19 and TRBJ1-4, with D possibly TRBD1 on 6 matching bases. Trimming took off 4 bases at V and 0 bases at J, with 18 bases between the two ends. Germline-derived CDR1 and CDR2 are LNHDA and SQIVND (reference sequence). The CDR3 runs 18 residues.

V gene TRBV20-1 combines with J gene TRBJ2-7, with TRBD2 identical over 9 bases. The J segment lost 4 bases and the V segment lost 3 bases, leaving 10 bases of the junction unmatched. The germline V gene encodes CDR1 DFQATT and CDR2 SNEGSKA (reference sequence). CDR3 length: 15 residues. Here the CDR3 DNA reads TGCAGTGCTAGTTCTGCGCGGGAGGGCCAGTACGAGCAGTACTTC. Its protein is CSASSAREGQYEQYF.

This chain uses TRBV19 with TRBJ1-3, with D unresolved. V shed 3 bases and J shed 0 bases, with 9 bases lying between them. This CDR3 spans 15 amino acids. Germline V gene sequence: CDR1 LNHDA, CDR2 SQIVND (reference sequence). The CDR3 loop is CASSIPDGSGNTIYF. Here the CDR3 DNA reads TGTGCCAGTAGTATCCCGGACGGCTCTGGAAACACCATATATTTT.

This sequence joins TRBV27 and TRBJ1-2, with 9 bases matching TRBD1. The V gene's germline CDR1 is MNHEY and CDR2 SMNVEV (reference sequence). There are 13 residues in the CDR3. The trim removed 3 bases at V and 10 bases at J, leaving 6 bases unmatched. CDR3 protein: CASSFSGQGAYTF. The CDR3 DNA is TGTGCCAGCAGTTTTTCGGGACAGGGAGCCTACACCTTC.

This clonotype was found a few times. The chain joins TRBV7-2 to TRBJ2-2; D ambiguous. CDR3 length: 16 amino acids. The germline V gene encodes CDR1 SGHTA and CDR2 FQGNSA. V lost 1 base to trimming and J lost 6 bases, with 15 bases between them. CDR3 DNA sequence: TGTGCCAGCAGCTTAGAAGGGCCAGAACATGCCGGGGAGCTGTTTTTT. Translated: CASSLEGPEHAGELFF.

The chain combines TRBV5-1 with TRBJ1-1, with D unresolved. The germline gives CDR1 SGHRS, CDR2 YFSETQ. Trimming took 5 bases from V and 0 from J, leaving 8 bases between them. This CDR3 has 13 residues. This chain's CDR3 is CASRGSMNTEAFF. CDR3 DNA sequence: TGCGCCAGCAGGGGGAGCATGAACACTGAAGCTTTCTTT.

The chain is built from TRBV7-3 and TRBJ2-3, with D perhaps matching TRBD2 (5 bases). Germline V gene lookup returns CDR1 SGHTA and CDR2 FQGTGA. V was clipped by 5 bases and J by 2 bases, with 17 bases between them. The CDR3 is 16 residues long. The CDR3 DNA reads TGTGCCAGCAGCCCCCAAAAGGACTCCCTCACAGATACGCAGTATTTT. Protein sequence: CASSPQKDSLTDTQYF.

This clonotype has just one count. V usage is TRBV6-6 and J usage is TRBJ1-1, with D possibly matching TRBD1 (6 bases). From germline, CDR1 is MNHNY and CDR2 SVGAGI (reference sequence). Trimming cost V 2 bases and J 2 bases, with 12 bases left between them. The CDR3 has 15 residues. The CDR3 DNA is TGTGCCAGCAGTTACCTTTGGACAGCTAACACTGAAGCTTTCTTT. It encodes CASSYLWTANTEAFF.

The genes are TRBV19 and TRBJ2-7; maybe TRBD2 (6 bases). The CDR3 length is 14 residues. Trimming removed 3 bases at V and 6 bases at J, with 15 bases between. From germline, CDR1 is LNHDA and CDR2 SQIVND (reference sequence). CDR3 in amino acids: CASSIGGNKAEQYF. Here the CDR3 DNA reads TGTGCCAGTAGTATCGGCGGGAATAAGGCCGAGCAGTACTTC. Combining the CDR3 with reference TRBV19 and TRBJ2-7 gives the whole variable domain DGGITQSPKYLFRKEGQNVTLSCEQNLNHDAMYWYRQDPGQGLRLIYYSQIVNDFQKGDIAEGYSVSREKKESFPLTVTSAQKNPTAFYLCASSIGGNKAEQYFGPGTRLTVT.

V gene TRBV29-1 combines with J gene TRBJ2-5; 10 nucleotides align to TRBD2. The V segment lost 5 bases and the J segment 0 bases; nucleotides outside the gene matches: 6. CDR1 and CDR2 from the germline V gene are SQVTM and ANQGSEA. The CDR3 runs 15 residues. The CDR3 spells CSVPPAGGYQETQYF. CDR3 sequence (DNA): TGCAGCGTTCCCCCAGCGGGAGGGTACCAAGAGACCCAGTACTTC.

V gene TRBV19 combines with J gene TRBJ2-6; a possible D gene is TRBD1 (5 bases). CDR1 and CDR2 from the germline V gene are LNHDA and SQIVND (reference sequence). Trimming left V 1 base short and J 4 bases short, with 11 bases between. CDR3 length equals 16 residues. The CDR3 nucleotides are TGTGCCAGTAGTATAGTGGCAGGGTCCGGGGCCAACGTCCTGACTTTC. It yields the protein CASSIVAGSGANVLTF.

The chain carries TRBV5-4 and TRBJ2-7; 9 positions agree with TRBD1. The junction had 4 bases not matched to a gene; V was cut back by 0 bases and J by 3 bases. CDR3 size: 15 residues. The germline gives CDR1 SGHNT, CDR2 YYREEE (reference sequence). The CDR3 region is CASSLATGGGYEQYF. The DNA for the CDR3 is TGTGCCAGCAGCTTGGCGACAGGGGGAGGCTACGAGCAGTACTTC.